Below, one T cell receptor (beta chain) is given with its context. The germline CDR1 and CDR2 sequences are LNHDA and SQIVND (reference sequence). V shed 7 bases and J shed 7 bases, with 19 bases lying between them. The CDR3 is 15 amino acids. TCRdb's copy holds only in-frame clones and misses some; the assay was immunoSEQ multiplex PCR. This sample carries around 80,000 clones, 89% of them seen once, and the ten largest clones take roughly 0.38%. This entry belongs to a study of technical replicates of blood from several donors. Sample: T cells isolated from PBMCs. This TCR was sampled from a human donor in good health. This chain uses TRBV19 with TRBJ2-2, with a weak D call TRBD2 (6 bases). CDR3 bases: TGTGCCAGTACCCTATCCGGGGGAAACGGCGGGGAGCTGTTTTTT. Protein: CASTLSGGNGGELFF.